Detailed here is one T cell receptor beta chain. This sample is drawn from a study of T cell changes during pregnancy in multiple sclerosis. Sequencing was performed with immunoSEQ multiplex PCR; in TCRdb, only in-frame clones are kept and a portion is missing. The sample comprises under 40,000 clones, roughly nine tenths of which are singletons, and over 5% rests with the top ten. This CDR3 region has 14 residues. V shed 4 bases and J 2 bases; nucleotides not matched to a gene: 2. Germline V gene data show CDR1 as MRHNA and CDR2 as SNTAGT. The chain employs TRBV6-4 and TRBJ2-3; TRBD2 matches at 8 bases. The receptor comes from a female donor in good health, enrolled as a control in a pregnancy study. The sequencing used peripheral blood, collected in the third trimester of pregnancy. The CDR3 DNA follows: TGTGCCAGCAGTGTCGGGGGGGCCACAGATACGCAGTATTTT. It is translated as CASSVGGATDTQYF.